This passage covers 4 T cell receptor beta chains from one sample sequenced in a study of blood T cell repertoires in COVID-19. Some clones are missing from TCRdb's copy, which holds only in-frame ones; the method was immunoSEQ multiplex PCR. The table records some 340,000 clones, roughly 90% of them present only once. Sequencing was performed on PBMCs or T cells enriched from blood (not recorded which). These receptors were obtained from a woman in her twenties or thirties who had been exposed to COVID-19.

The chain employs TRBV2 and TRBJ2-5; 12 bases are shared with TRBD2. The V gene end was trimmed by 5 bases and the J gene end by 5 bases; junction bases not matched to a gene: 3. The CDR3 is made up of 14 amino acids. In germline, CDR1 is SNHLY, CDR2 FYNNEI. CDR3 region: CASSRTSGAETQYF. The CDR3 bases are TGTGCCAGCAGTAGGACTAGCGGGGCGGAGACCCAGTACTTC.

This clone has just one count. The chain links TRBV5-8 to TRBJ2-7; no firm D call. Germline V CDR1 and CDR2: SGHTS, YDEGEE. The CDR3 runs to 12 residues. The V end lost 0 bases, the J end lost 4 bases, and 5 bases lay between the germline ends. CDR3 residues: CASSLVPYEQYF. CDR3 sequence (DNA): TGTGCCAGCAGCTTGGTTCCTTACGAGCAGTACTTC.

The CDR3, as DNA: TGTGCCATCAGTGACCCTTTACAGGGGATGGATCAGCCCCAGCATTTT. It is translated as CAISDPLQGMDQPQHF. The gene calls are TRBV10-3 and TRBJ1-5; TRBD1 aligns across 7 bases. With 3 bases clipped from V and 5 bases from J, the junction kept 10 bases outside the gene matches. The CDR3 has 16 residues. Germline V gives CDR1 ENHRY, CDR2 SYGVKD.

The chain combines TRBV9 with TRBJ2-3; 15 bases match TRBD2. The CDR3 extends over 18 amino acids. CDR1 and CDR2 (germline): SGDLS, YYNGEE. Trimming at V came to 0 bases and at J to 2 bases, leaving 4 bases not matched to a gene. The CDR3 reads CASSVEGTSGGPTDTQYF. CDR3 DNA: TGTGCCAGCAGCGTAGAGGGGACTAGCGGGGGGCCCACAGATACGCAGTATTTT. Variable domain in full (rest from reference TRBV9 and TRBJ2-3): DSGVTQTPKHLITATGQRVTLRCSPRSGDLSVYWYQQSLDQGLQFLIQYYNGEERAKGNILERFSAQQFPDLHSELNLSSLELGDSALYFCASSVEGTSGGPTDTQYFGPGTRLTVL.